The 18 T cell receptor beta chains below all came from one sample that was sequenced in a study of identical twins. MiXCR, run by TCRdb on the 5' RACE reads, gives a single entry per CDR3 protein. The sample consists of 400,000 to 550,000 distinct CDR3 sequences, more than 13% of them appearing once. These data were likewise used in another study, on yellow fever vaccine responses in identical twins.

Specimen: CD4+ T cells sorted from blood. The receptors derive from a woman between 18 and 29 years old in good health.

For the CDR3, the DNA is TGCAGTGCTACCATACCCCAAGCGGGGGGGTGGTACGAGCAGTACTTC. It encodes CSATIPQAGGWYEQYF. This sequence joins TRBV20-1 and TRBJ2-7; TRBD2 aligns across 10 bases. Germline V gene sequence: CDR1 DFQATT, CDR2 SNEGSKA (reference sequence). V trimming: 4 bases; J trimming: 4 bases; junction bases outside the gene matches: 13. The length of the CDR3 is 16 residues.

This clonotype was seen only a few times. The rearrangement links TRBV29-1 to TRBJ1-2; D gene uncertain. Germline V gene sequence: CDR1 SQVTM, CDR2 ANQGSEA. The CDR3 covers 15 residues. The V end was cut by 6 bases, the J end by 5 bases, with 22 bases between. This CDR3 reads CSVRRGRDRAYGYTF. Written as DNA, the CDR3 is TGCAGCGTCAGGAGAGGCCGGGATAGAGCTTATGGCTACACCTTC.

This clonotype occurred a few times. This rearrangement joins TRBV7-6 to TRBJ2-2, with unresolved D. The CDR3 sequence is 12 residues long. V lost 7 bases to trimming and J lost 6 bases, with 9 bases between them. CDR1 and CDR2 from the germline V gene are SGHVS and FNYEAQ. Here the CDR3 reads CASTVIPGELFF. The CDR3 DNA reads as TGTGCCAGCACCGTAATCCCCGGGGAGCTGTTTTTT.

CDR3 sequence: CASSPTGSTYEQYF. CDR3 DNA sequence: TGTGCCAGCAGTCCGACAGGGTCAACCTACGAGCAGTACTTC. The gene calls are TRBV6-8 and TRBJ2-7; 7 nucleotides agree with TRBD1. Germline V gene data show CDR1 as MNHGY and CDR2 as SAAAGT. Trimming took 5 bases from V and 2 from J; bases not matched to a gene: 6. The CDR3 spans 14 residues.

The J gene is TRBJ1-3, the V gene TRBV7-9, with D hard to call. Trimming took 6 bases from V and 0 from J, leaving 12 bases between them. The CDR3 is 15 residues long. Germline-derived CDR1 and CDR2 are SEHNR and FQNEAQ (reference sequence). The CDR3 DNA sequence: TGTGCCAGCAGTCCCACAGCCGCCTCTGGAAACACCATATATTTT. Residues: CASSPTAASGNTIYF.

In its sample, this clonotype was seen a few times. The genes are TRBV5-1 and TRBJ2-7, with D tentatively TRBD1 (6 bases). Trimming removed 4 bases from V and 1 base from J, with 12 bases in between. This CDR3 has 14 amino acids. Germline CDR1 SGHRS, CDR2 YFSETQ. The CDR3 DNA reads TGCGCCAGCAGCCCGGACAGAAATTCCTACGAGCAGTACTTC. Translated: CASSPDRNSYEQYF.

This clonotype was counted at least ten times. The chain has TRBV29-1 and TRBJ2-1, with 7 bases that match TRBD2. V lost 7 bases to trimming and J lost 6 bases; unmatched junction nucleotides: 12. Germline CDR1 is SQVTM and CDR2 is ANQGSEA. The CDR3 has 14 amino acids. CDR3 DNA sequence: TGCAGCGCCGCAACCGGCGGGAGCGGCAATGAGCAGTTCTTC. This encodes CSAATGGSGNEQFF.

This clonotype was counted a few times. The chain is built from TRBV19 and TRBJ2-7, with TRBD1 matching 7 bases. This CDR3 region has 14 residues. Germline loops: CDR1 LNHDA, CDR2 SQIVND (reference sequence). The trim removed 3 bases at V and 3 bases at J, leaving 5 bases unmatched. CDR3 protein: CASSIQGQVYEQYF. CDR3 coding DNA: TGTGCCAGTAGTATTCAAGGACAGGTCTACGAGCAGTACTTC.

The chain carries TRBV28 and TRBJ2-1; TRBD1 is a possible D gene (6 bases). V lost 5 bases and J 7 bases, leaving 21 bases between the germline ends. The germline V gene has CDR1 MDHEN and CDR2 SYDVKM. The CDR3 totals 16 residues. CDR3 in amino acids: CASSEDRIAITNEQFF. The CDR3 nucleotides read TGTGCCAGCAGTGAAGACAGGATCGCCATCACGAATGAGCAGTTCTTC.

This clonotype has only a few counts. Mismatch with germline at one junction end may stem from a read error. V gene TRBV20-1 combines with J gene TRBJ2-3; D perhaps matches TRBD1 (5 bases). CDR3 length: 17 residues. Germline lookup yields CDR1 DFQATT and CDR2 SNEGSKA (reference sequence). DNA of the CDR3: TGCTGTGCTAGAGATGTCACAGGAGATTCTAGCACAGATACGCAGTATTTT. This sequence encodes CCARDVTGDSSTDTQYF.

This clonotype has a count of ten or more. The chain employs TRBV7-2 and TRBJ2-2; weak D call: TRBD2 (5 bases). CDR3 length: 15 residues. The germline CDR1 and CDR2 sequences are SGHTA and FQGNSA. Deletions cut 6 bases from V and 2 bases from J, with 13 bases between. The CDR3 protein is CASRGLAGNTGELFF. As DNA, the CDR3 is TGTGCCAGCAGAGGTCTAGCTGGCAACACCGGGGAGCTGTTTTTT. The whole variable domain, remainder taken from reference TRBV7-2 and TRBJ2-2, is GAGVSQSPSNKVTEKGKDVELRCDPISGHTALYWYRQSLGQGLEFLIYFQGNSAPDKSGLPSDRFSAERTGGSVSTLTIQRTQQEDSAVYLCASRGLAGNTGELFFGEGSRLTVL.

The chain uses TRBV12-3 or TRBV12-4 and TRBJ2-1, with D possibly being TRBD2 (7 bases). The CDR3 loop spans 14 amino acids. Trimming removed 3 bases from V and 4 bases from J, with 10 bases in between. The CDR3 DNA reads TGTGCCAGCAGTTTTAGGGGGGGGTACAATGAGCAGTTCTTC. Translating it yields CASSFRGGYNEQFF.

This clonotype showed up many times. This chain uses TRBV6-5 with TRBJ1-3; perhaps TRBD1 as D (5 bases). The CDR3 loop spans 16 amino acids. Trimming took off 0 bases at V and 0 bases at J, with 9 bases between the two ends. Per germline, CDR1 MNHEY and CDR2 SVGAGI. The CDR3 region is CASSYSRGISGNTIYF. Written as DNA, the CDR3 is TGTGCCAGCAGTTACTCGCGGGGGATCTCTGGAAACACCATATATTTT.

The chain has TRBV20-1 and TRBJ2-3, with D perhaps TRBD2 (6 bases). With 3 bases removed from V and 1 base from J, the gap between germline ends came to 11 bases. Per the germline V gene, CDR1 is DFQATT and CDR2 is SNEGSKA (reference sequence). The CDR3 extends over 14 amino acids. The CDR3 sequence: CSASGEVGTDTQYF. CDR3 DNA sequence: TGCAGTGCTAGCGGGGAGGTAGGCACAGATACGCAGTATTTT.

This clonotype has a handful of counts. CDR3 DNA: TGTGCCACCAGCTCCCTGACTAGCGCACTCACAGATACGCAGTATTTT. Translation: CATSSLTSALTDTQYF. The chain uses TRBV15 and TRBJ2-3, with TRBD2 matching over 8 bases. Germline V CDR1 and CDR2: LNHNV, YYDKDF (reference sequence). The CDR3 sequence is 16 residues long. The J segment lost 2 bases and the V segment lost 5 bases, leaving 9 bases of the junction unmatched.

The sample holds a few counts of this clonotype. The chain has TRBV7-9 and TRBJ2-5, with 10 bases identical to TRBD2. Germline V lookup: CDR1 SEHNR, CDR2 FQNEAQ (reference sequence). CDR3 length equals 16 residues. After removal of 5 bases from V and 7 bases from J, the junction contained 13 bases not matched to a gene. The CDR3 DNA reads as TGTGCCAGCAGCAGAATAGCGGGGGGCCTCCAATGGACCCAGTACTTC. Protein product: CASSRIAGGLQWTQYF.

This clonotype was counted between two and nine times. The chain employs TRBV5-1 and TRBJ1-6, with 7 bases that match TRBD1. CDR1 is SGHRS, CDR2 YFSETQ, per germline. Trimming took 3 bases from V and 7 from J; bases not matched to a gene: 13. This CDR3 has 17 amino acids. The CDR3 region is CASSSHFGQVQNSPLHF. The CDR3, as DNA: TGCGCCAGCAGCTCCCACTTCGGACAGGTTCAGAATTCACCCCTCCACTTT.

This clonotype was seen many times. CDR3 protein: CASSQDSGTSNEQFF. The CDR3 DNA follows: TGCGCCAGCAGCCAAGATTCCGGGACTAGTAATGAGCAGTTCTTC. V and J are TRBV4-3 and TRBJ2-1; 8 bases line up with TRBD2. CDR3 length: 15 residues. Germline CDR1 LGHNA, CDR2 YSLEER. With V trimmed by 0 bases and J by 7 bases, 5 bases remained unmatched.